This T cell receptor beta chain was obtained from a study of T cells in women clearing cervical HPV infection. The assay was immunoSEQ multiplex PCR, and TCRdb's table has in-frame clones only and misses some. The listing records around 39,000 clones. On this clone itself: Read sequence stops 3 residues before the CDR3 end, and the germline J gene provides the missing end.

The CDR3 is 14 amino acids. Germline assignment: CDR1 ENHRY and CDR2 SYGVKD. Trimming shortened V by 3 bases and J by 1 base, and 9 bases separated the two germline ends. Material for sequencing was blood buffy coat. The chain recombines TRBV10-3 with TRBJ1-1; TRBD1 is a possible D gene (5 bases). The sequence came from a woman aged 18-69 years with a cervical HPV16 infection that either progressed to CIN3+ or cleared (not recorded which). CDR3 in amino acids: CAISDRQPNTEAFF. CDR3 bases read: TGTGCCATCAGTGATAGACAGCCGAACACTGAA.